This entry lists 20 T cell receptor beta chains sequenced from one sample in a study of CD4 T cells in relation to SARS-CoV-2 and coronaviruses. Unexposed donor CD4+ T cells date from 2011-2018, before the COVID-19 pandemic. CD4+ T cells were isolated from the cells after 10 days of culture. Their target antigens are unknown. This table comes from immunoSEQ multiplex PCR, and its TCRdb copy is limited to in-frame clones, with some not included. The repertoire holds about 30,000 clones, with around 80% as singletons. Sequenced input: CD4+ T cells from PBMCs, cultured in vitro. The receptors here all came from a human donor in good health.

The CDR3 protein is CASSLARACGSGNTIYF. As DNA, the CDR3 is TGTGCCAGCAGCTTAGCAAGAGCTTGTGGCTCTGGAAACACCATATATTTT. The chain couples TRBV7-4 to TRBJ1-3; unclear D gene. The CDR3 consists of 17 residues. Germline lookup yields CDR1 SGHVT and CDR2 SQSDAQ. The germline V and J ends were trimmed by 0 bases and 0 bases, with 12 bases remaining between them.

This clone was recorded only once. The chain combines TRBV13 with TRBJ2-1, with 9 positions matching TRBD2. The length of the CDR3 is 19 residues. The V gene end was trimmed by 5 bases and the J gene end by 2 bases; junction bases not matched to a gene: 16. Germline values: CDR1 PRHDT, CDR2 FYEKMQ (reference sequence). The CDR3 DNA reads as TGTGCCAGCAGCCCCAAGGCTAGCGGGATGTACCTCGCCTACAATGAGCAGTTCTTC. Encoded protein: CASSPKASGMYLAYNEQFF.

This chain uses TRBV28 with TRBJ2-7; D uncertain. The CDR3 has 16 residues. The V and J ends lost 3 bases and 1 base respectively, with 16 bases between them. Germline V gene lookup returns CDR1 MDHEN and CDR2 SYDVKM. The CDR3 DNA follows: TGTGCCAGCAGTTTCCCCTCGGATAGCCTATCCTACGAGCAGTACTTC. Translating gives CASSFPSDSLSYEQYF. Looking up the rest from reference TRBV28 and TRBJ2-7 gives the full variable domain: DVKVTQSSRYLVKRTGEKVFLECVQDMDHENMFWYRQDPGLGLRLIYFSYDVKMKEKGDIPEGYSVSREKKERFSLILESASTNQTSMYLCASSFPSDSLSYEQYFGPGTRLTVT.

The chain links TRBV5-1 to TRBJ1-1; D is undetermined. CDR3 length: 14 residues. V was cut by 0 bases and J by 1 base, with 7 bases left in between. From germline, CDR1 is SGHRS and CDR2 YFSETQ. The CDR3 here is CASSLGIANTEAFF. CDR3 coding DNA: TGCGCCAGCAGCTTGGGGATAGCGAACACTGAAGCTTTCTTT.

The CDR3 here is CASSPLEGRNNEQFF. CDR3 DNA: TGTGCCAGCAGCCCCTTGGAAGGGCGCAACAATGAGCAGTTCTTC. The chain uses TRBV7-7 and TRBJ2-1; D remains unclear. This CDR3 region has 15 residues. Per germline, CDR1 SSHAT and CDR2 FNYEAQ (reference sequence). V shed 5 bases and J shed 5 bases, with 16 bases lying between them. The full variable domain, with the rest looked up from reference TRBV7-7 and TRBJ2-1, is GAGVSQSPRYKVTKRGQDVTLRCDPISSHATLYWYQQALGQGPEFLTYFNYEAQPDKSGLPSDRFSAERPEGSISTLTIQRTEQRDSAMYRCASSPLEGRNNEQFFGPGTRLTVL.

The count of this clone is one. The chain uses TRBV28 and TRBJ2-7; D possibly uses TRBD1 or TRBD2 (5 bases each). The germline V gene has CDR1 MDHEN and CDR2 SYDVKM. Trimming removed 5 bases from V and 0 bases from J, with 14 bases in between. CDR3 length equals 15 residues. The CDR3 nucleotides read TGTGCCAGCAGTACCGCCGGGACGGACTCCTACGAGCAGTACTTC. Translated, it gives CASSTAGTDSYEQYF.

This chain connects TRBV2 to TRBJ2-7; D possibly corresponds to TRBD1 (5 bases). Looked up from germline, CDR1 is SNHLY and CDR2 is FYNNEI. The V end was cut by 3 bases, the J end by 0 bases, with 12 bases between. This CDR3 is 15 amino acids long. The CDR3 region is CASSEKQASSYEQYF. CDR3 coding DNA: TGTGCCAGCAGTGAGAAACAGGCGAGCTCCTACGAGCAGTACTTC. Using reference TRBV2 and TRBJ2-7 for the parts outside the CDR3, the full variable domain is EPEVTQTPSHQVTQMGQEVILRCVPISNHLYFYWYRQILGQKVEFLVSFYNNEISEKSEIFDDQFSVERPDGSNFTLKIRSTKLEDSAMYFCASSEKQASSYEQYFGPGTRLTVT.

The chain couples TRBV5-1 to TRBJ2-1; TRBD2 matches 12 bases. Losses at the gene ends were 0 bases for V and 5 bases for J; bases not matched to a gene: 6. The CDR3 is made up of 17 amino acids. Germline V CDR1 and CDR2: SGHRS, YFSETQ. CDR3 nucleotide sequence: TGCGCCAGCAGCTTGGGTGGACTAGCGGGAACCGACAATGAGCAGTTCTTC. Translation gives CASSLGGLAGTDNEQFF.

The V call is TRBV19, the J call TRBJ2-7; no firm D call. The ends were cut back, 0 bases at V and 3 bases at J, with 15 bases in the middle. Germline V lookup: CDR1 LNHDA, CDR2 SQIVND (reference sequence). The CDR3 sequence is 16 residues long. CDR3 loop: CASSIDGRYGDYEQYF. The CDR3 DNA follows: TGTGCCAGTAGTATAGACGGCCGGTACGGAGACTACGAGCAGTACTTC.

V and J are TRBV4-1 and TRBJ1-2, with D uncertain. The ends were cut back, 1 base at V and 4 bases at J, with 10 bases in the middle. The CDR3 has 14 amino acids. Germline V lookup: CDR1 MGHRA, CDR2 YSYEKL. CDR3 sequence reads: CASSQAVSLYGYTF. The CDR3 DNA sequence: TGCGCCAGCAGCCAAGCAGTATCGCTCTATGGCTACACCTTC.

Only a few counts were recorded for this clone. The J gene is TRBJ2-7, the V gene TRBV14, with D possibly TRBD1 on 6 matching bases. CDR3 length equals 12 residues. Germline values: CDR1 SGHDN, CDR2 FVKESK. V lost 6 bases, J lost 2 bases, and 8 bases lay in between. The chain's CDR3 is CASSRTAYEQYF. The CDR3 DNA reads TGTGCCAGCAGTCGGACAGCCTACGAGCAGTACTTC.

The chain employs TRBV7-9 and TRBJ1-1; 9 bases map to TRBD1. This CDR3 is 14 amino acids long. The germline V gene encodes CDR1 SEHNR and CDR2 FQNEAQ (reference sequence). V shed 5 bases and J 3 bases; nucleotides not matched to a gene: 4. CDR3 sequence: CASSNRGRDTEAFF. The CDR3 DNA reads TGTGCCAGCAGCAACAGGGGGCGAGACACTGAAGCTTTCTTT.

The rearrangement joins TRBV4-3 to TRBJ2-3; D gene unclear. Germline V gene sequence: CDR1 LGHNA, CDR2 YSLEER. V was clipped by 1 base and J by 5 bases, with 7 bases between them. CDR3 length: 13 amino acids. The CDR3 region has the DNA TGCGCCAGCAGCCAAGGGGCGGTAGATACGCAGTATTTT. Translation gives CASSQGAVDTQYF.

V usage is TRBV7-2 and J usage is TRBJ2-7; D is unresolved. The CDR3 sequence is 12 residues long. From germline, CDR1 is SGHTA and CDR2 FQGNSA. Between the trimmed V and J ends, which lost 4 bases and 5 bases, there was a span of 9 bases. CDR3 nucleotide sequence: TGTGCCAGCAGCTCGAGTAGACACGAGCAGTACTTC. Residues: CASSSSRHEQYF.

The rearrangement uses TRBV11-2 and TRBJ2-7; 7 bases align to TRBD1. CDR1 is SGHAT, CDR2 FQNNGV, per germline. The CDR3 contains 15 residues. Trimming cost V 4 bases and J 3 bases; bases outside gene matches: 9. CDR3 amino acids: CASSSRQGSHYEQYF. The CDR3 DNA sequence: TGTGCCAGCAGCTCAAGACAGGGATCCCACTACGAGCAGTACTTC.

The chain links TRBV7-2 to TRBJ1-2; D ambiguous. The CDR3 is 15 residues long. The germline V gene has CDR1 SGHTA and CDR2 FQGNSA. Trimming stripped 4 bases from V and 0 bases from J, with 12 bases between. The CDR3 coding sequence is TGTGCCAGCAGCTCGCGGGGTGAGGCTAACTATGGCTACACCTTC. It codes for CASSSRGEANYGYTF.

The chain couples TRBV11-2 to TRBJ2-5, with D perhaps given as TRBD1 or TRBD2 (6 bases each). Germline CDR1 and CDR2: SGHAT and FQNNGV. The CDR3 loop spans 16 amino acids. V gave up 6 bases and J gave up 5 bases, with 22 bases separating them. The CDR3 here is CASRTSGAGQGETQYF. The CDR3 DNA is TGTGCCAGCAGAACGTCTGGCGCGGGGCAGGGGGAGACCCAGTACTTC.

This sequence joins TRBV19 and TRBJ1-1; 7 nucleotides match TRBD1. J gave up 6 bases and V 2 bases, and 3 bases lay outside the gene matches. The germline V gene has CDR1 LNHDA and CDR2 SQIVND (reference sequence). This CDR3 has 13 residues. CDR3 DNA: TGTGCCAGTAGTATAACAGGGGTTGCTGAAGCTTTCTTT. This codes for CASSITGVAEAFF.

The CDR3 here is CASTTDRAGGYTF. CDR3 DNA sequence: TGTGCCAGCACAACGGACAGGGCCGGAGGCTACACCTTC. The chain recombines TRBV12-3 or TRBV12-4 with TRBJ1-2; 8 positions match TRBD1. The junction had 9 bases not matched to a gene; V was cut back by 7 bases and J by 8 bases. This CDR3 contains 13 residues.

This clone has more than one count but fewer than ten. The J gene is TRBJ1-2, the V gene TRBV5-4; TRBD1 agrees at 7 bases. The junction had 7 bases not matched to a gene; V was cut back by 4 bases and J by 4 bases. This CDR3 is 14 amino acids long. Germline V lookup: CDR1 SGHNT, CDR2 YYREEE (reference sequence). The CDR3 region is CASSPGQARYGYTF. In DNA form, the CDR3 reads TGTGCCAGCAGCCCCGGACAGGCTCGCTATGGCTACACCTTC.